The 23 T cell receptor beta chains below all came from one sample that was sequenced in a study of regulatory T cells in long-lasting Graves disease. CDR3 regions were amplified by Arm-PCR using iRepertoire HTBI primers to build TCR beta libraries. One entry per CDR3 protein, called by TCRdb with MiXCR from the multiplex PCR reads. Found here are more than 350,000 distinct CDR3 sequences, around a fifth of them singletons; the top ten hold over 11%. Indicated time point: persistent/refractory GD, antithyroid drugs over 5 years with positive TRAb. TCR sequences were obtained from RNA taken from PBMCs. Sequenced here: peripheral blood mononuclear cells (PBMCs), sampled when the disease was refractory, from a patient treated with antithyroid drugs. All receptors derive from a female donor with Graves disease.

In this sample, this clonotype turned up a few times. The genes are TRBV20-1 and TRBJ2-2, with 13 positions matching TRBD2. The V gene's germline CDR1 is DFQATT and CDR2 SNEGSKA (reference sequence). V shed 6 bases and J 6 bases; nucleotides not matched to a gene: 13. The CDR3 consists of 17 residues. The CDR3 loop is CSALPDGLAGVSGELFF. The CDR3 nucleotides read TGCAGTGCCCTACCTGATGGACTAGCGGGAGTATCCGGGGAGCTGTTTTTT.

This clonotype was recorded at least ten times. V usage is TRBV27 and J usage is TRBJ2-7; D may correspond to TRBD1 or TRBD2 (5 bases each). The V end was cut by 2 bases, the J end by 7 bases, with 12 bases between. The CDR3 is 13 residues long. CDR1 and CDR2 from the germline V gene are MNHEY and SMNVEV (reference sequence). Here the CDR3 DNA reads TGTGCCAGCAGTTTACTAACAGGAGGAGAGCAGTACTTC. Its translation is CASSLLTGGEQYF.

This clonotype was seen a few times. This could be a read error, since a much larger clone is one nucleotide away. The gene calls are TRBV7-2 and TRBJ2-7; D is perhaps TRBD1 (5 bases). V lost 8 bases and J lost 3, with 23 bases in between. This CDR3 has 16 residues. Germline assignment: CDR1 SGHTA and CDR2 FQGNSA. CDR3 sequence (DNA): TGTGCCAGCGGCCCCCCTCCCGGGCAGGGCCGCTACGAGCAGTACTTC. Its protein product is CASGPPPGQGRYEQYF.

This clonotype appeared many times. This chain joins TRBV12-3 or TRBV12-4 and TRBJ2-2; D gene uncertain. The CDR3 length is 12 residues. The V end lost 6 bases, the J end lost 6 bases, and 8 bases lay between the germline ends. CDR3 sequence (DNA): TGTGCCAGCAGGAGTAGTTCCGGGGAGCTGTTTTTT. This encodes CASRSSSGELFF.

This clonotype was detected ten times or more. This rearrangement joins TRBV12-3 or TRBV12-4 to TRBJ1-5; D not certain. Trimming cost V 8 bases and J 11 bases, with 22 bases left between them. The CDR3 runs 14 residues. The CDR3: CASSKAGPRGTQHF. In DNA form, the CDR3 reads TGTGCCAGCTCGAAGGCAGGTCCGCGAGGAACCCAGCATTTT.

This clonotype was seen many times. This chain connects TRBV20-1 to TRBJ2-5; D is unresolved. CDR3 length: 13 residues. Per germline, CDR1 DFQATT and CDR2 SNEGSKA (reference sequence). V lost 0 bases, J lost 4 bases, and 9 bases lay in between. DNA for the CDR3: TGCAGTGCTAGAGAGGCTAGTACAGAGACCCAGTACTTC. It codes for CSAREASTETQYF.

This clonotype came up many times. The CDR3 region is CASSPVGTITDTQYF. The DNA of the CDR3 is TGTGCCAGCAGTCCGGTGGGGACTATCACAGATACGCAGTATTTT. The V gene is TRBV12-3 or TRBV12-4, the J gene TRBJ2-3, with 7 bases fitting TRBD2. The CDR3 consists of 15 residues. J was trimmed by 2 bases and V by 5 bases; bases with no gene match: 7.

In its sample, this clonotype was seen many times. The J gene is TRBJ1-5, the V gene TRBV6-1, with D tentatively TRBD1 (6 bases). This CDR3 has 14 amino acids. V lost 3 bases and J 6 bases, leaving 12 bases between the germline ends. Looked up from germline, CDR1 is MNHNS and CDR2 is SASEGT. CDR3 sequence: CASSEGRGGQPQHF. CDR3 sequence (DNA): TGTGCCAGCAGTGAGGGCAGGGGAGGTCAGCCCCAGCATTTT.

This clonotype has just a few counts. For the CDR3, the DNA is TGTGCCAGCAGCCCAACTCGGACAGGGGGCAGGGATGAGCAGTTCTTC. It translates to CASSPTRTGGRDEQFF. The rearrangement links TRBV11-2 to TRBJ2-1, with 11 bases identical to TRBD1. CDR3 length: 16 residues. The V gene's germline CDR1 is SGHAT and CDR2 FQNNGV. V was clipped by 5 bases and J by 8 bases; unmatched bases: 11.

The J gene is TRBJ2-3, the V gene TRBV5-5, with a tentative D call TRBD1 (6 bases). V shed 5 bases and J shed 4 bases, with 23 bases lying between them. The CDR3 is made up of 17 amino acids. In germline, CDR1 is SGHKS, CDR2 YYEKEE (reference sequence). The CDR3 DNA sequence: TGTGCCAGCAGTTTATTCAGCGGTCCCAGGGGCCCAGATACGCAGTATTTT. It specifies CASSLFSGPRGPDTQYF.

This clonotype has a handful of counts. The V call is TRBV30, the J call TRBJ2-4, with D possibly TRBD1 on 6 matching bases. The V gene lost 1 base and the J gene lost 8 bases, with 9 bases spanning the gap. The germline CDR1 and CDR2 sequences are GTSNPN and SVGIG (reference sequence). The CDR3 has 12 amino acids. DNA for the CDR3: TGTGCCTGGAGTGCACAGGGATACATTCAGTACTTC. Amino acid sequence: CAWSAQGYIQYF.

This clonotype was seen at least ten times. J is TRBJ2-5 and V is TRBV28; D gene ambiguous. Germline values: CDR1 MDHEN, CDR2 SYDVKM. V shed 5 bases and J shed 5 bases, with 9 bases lying between them. This CDR3 has 12 residues. CDR3 nucleotides: TGTGCCAGCAGTACCACCGGGGAGACCCAGTACTTC. Translated: CASSTTGETQYF.

This clonotype was recorded many times. The CDR3 is CATSRDLLWTEQETQYF. CDR3 nucleotide sequence: TGTGCCACCAGCAGAGATCTTCTATGGACAGAGCAAGAGACCCAGTACTTC. The chain links TRBV15 to TRBJ2-5; a possible D gene is TRBD1 (6 bases). This CDR3 has 17 residues. The ends were cut back, 0 bases at V and 2 bases at J, with 16 bases in the middle. Per germline, CDR1 LNHNV and CDR2 YYDKDF (reference sequence).

The V call is TRBV20-1, the J call TRBJ1-2; D may be TRBD1 (5 bases). The germline CDR1 and CDR2 sequences are DFQATT and SNEGSKA (reference sequence). The CDR3 has 17 residues. V was clipped by 3 bases and J by 1 base, with 21 bases between them. The DNA for the CDR3 is TGCAGTGCTAGGGTGGGTCAGGGCCCATATTTTAACTATGGCTACACCTTC. Protein sequence: CSARVGQGPYFNYGYTF.

Ten or more counts support this clonotype. The rearrangement uses TRBV30 and TRBJ1-1; D gene unclear. Germline values: CDR1 GTSNPN, CDR2 SVGIG (reference sequence). Trimming removed 1 base from V and 7 bases from J, with 16 bases in between. The CDR3 is 14 residues long. Here the CDR3 DNA reads TGTGCCTGGAGTGATCCAGCCCAGGACGGTGAAGCTTTCTTT. Translating it yields CAWSDPAQDGEAFF.

The chain has TRBV4-1 and TRBJ2-1, with D perhaps TRBD1 (6 bases). Trimming took off 2 bases at V and 5 bases at J, with 10 bases between the two ends. Germline V gene lookup returns CDR1 MGHRA and CDR2 YSYEKL. The CDR3 covers 14 residues. Here the CDR3 DNA reads TGCGCCAGCAGCCAAATACAGGGAGACAATGAGCAGTTCTTC. It yields the protein CASSQIQGDNEQFF.

This clonotype has at least ten counts. This sequence joins TRBV9 and TRBJ2-1; TRBD1 agrees at 7 bases. Germline V gene sequence: CDR1 SGDLS, CDR2 YYNGEE. The J segment lost 5 bases and the V segment lost 3 bases, leaving 5 bases of the junction unmatched. The CDR3 consists of 14 residues. As DNA, the CDR3 is TGTGCCAGCAGCGACCGGGACAGAGACAATGAGCAGTTCTTC. This translates into CASSDRDRDNEQFF.

J is TRBJ2-1 and V is TRBV2; 12 bases map to TRBD2. In germline, CDR1 is SNHLY, CDR2 FYNNEI. The J segment lost 7 bases and the V segment lost 7 bases, leaving 8 bases of the junction unmatched. This CDR3 region has 15 residues. The CDR3: CASTVLAGGGNEQFF. The DNA for the CDR3 is TGTGCCAGCACTGTACTAGCGGGGGGTGGGAATGAGCAGTTCTTC.

This clonotype was detected many times. The V gene is TRBV28, the J gene TRBJ2-5, with D possibly TRBD2 on 6 matching bases. V lost 7 bases and J lost 4, with 19 bases in between. The CDR3 runs 15 residues. Germline-derived CDR1 and CDR2 are MDHEN and SYDVKM. In DNA, the CDR3 is TGTGCCAGCACCCCCGCCAGGAGGGGCCCAGAGACCCAGTACTTC. Its translation is CASTPARRGPETQYF. Together with reference TRBV28 and TRBJ2-5, the CDR3 gives the full variable domain: DVKVTQSSRYLVKRTGEKVFLECVQDMDHENMFWYRQDPGLGLRLIYFSYDVKMKEKGDIPEGYSVSREKKERFSLILESASTNQTSMYLCASTPARRGPETQYFGPGTRLLVL.

J is TRBJ2-7 and V is TRBV27; TRBD2 matches 15 bases. The CDR3 totals 18 residues. Germline V lookup: CDR1 MNHEY, CDR2 SMNVEV (reference sequence). Germline trimming cut 3 bases from V and 0 bases from J; bases unmatched to any gene: 6. The CDR3 loop reads CASSFGTSGRYGSYEQYF. DNA of the CDR3: TGTGCCAGCAGTTTCGGGACTAGCGGGAGGTATGGCTCCTACGAGCAGTACTTC.

The table lists this clonotype with many counts. The V call is TRBV28, the J call TRBJ2-7, with 9 bases aligning to TRBD2. The CDR3 runs to 17 residues. The V gene's germline CDR1 is MDHEN and CDR2 SYDVKM. Germline trimming cut 3 bases from V and 4 bases from J; bases unmatched to any gene: 13. CDR3 DNA sequence: TGTGCCAGCAGTTTGGCGTTAAGGGCTAGCGGGAAATACGAGCAGTACTTC. The encoded protein is CASSLALRASGKYEQYF.

Many counts were recorded for this clonotype. The rearrangement uses TRBV18 and TRBJ2-5; D is possibly TRBD2 (5 bases). Trimming shortened V by 6 bases and J by 0 bases, and 14 bases separated the two germline ends. This CDR3 has 15 residues. Germline values: CDR1 KGHSH, CDR2 LQKENI. As DNA, the CDR3 is TGTGCCAGCTCCTCTGGAAGCGGACACCAAGAGACCCAGTACTTC. Amino acid sequence: CASSSGSGHQETQYF.

This clonotype was counted between two and nine times. The rearrangement joins TRBV5-1 to TRBJ2-2; 7 nucleotides line up with TRBD1. Trimming at V came to 5 bases and at J to 3 bases, leaving 4 bases not matched to a gene. This CDR3 spans 14 amino acids. The germline V gene encodes CDR1 SGHRS and CDR2 YFSETQ. In nucleotides, the CDR3 is TGCGCCAGCAGACCCGGGACAGACACCGGGGAGCTGTTTTTT. Its protein product is CASRPGTDTGELFF.